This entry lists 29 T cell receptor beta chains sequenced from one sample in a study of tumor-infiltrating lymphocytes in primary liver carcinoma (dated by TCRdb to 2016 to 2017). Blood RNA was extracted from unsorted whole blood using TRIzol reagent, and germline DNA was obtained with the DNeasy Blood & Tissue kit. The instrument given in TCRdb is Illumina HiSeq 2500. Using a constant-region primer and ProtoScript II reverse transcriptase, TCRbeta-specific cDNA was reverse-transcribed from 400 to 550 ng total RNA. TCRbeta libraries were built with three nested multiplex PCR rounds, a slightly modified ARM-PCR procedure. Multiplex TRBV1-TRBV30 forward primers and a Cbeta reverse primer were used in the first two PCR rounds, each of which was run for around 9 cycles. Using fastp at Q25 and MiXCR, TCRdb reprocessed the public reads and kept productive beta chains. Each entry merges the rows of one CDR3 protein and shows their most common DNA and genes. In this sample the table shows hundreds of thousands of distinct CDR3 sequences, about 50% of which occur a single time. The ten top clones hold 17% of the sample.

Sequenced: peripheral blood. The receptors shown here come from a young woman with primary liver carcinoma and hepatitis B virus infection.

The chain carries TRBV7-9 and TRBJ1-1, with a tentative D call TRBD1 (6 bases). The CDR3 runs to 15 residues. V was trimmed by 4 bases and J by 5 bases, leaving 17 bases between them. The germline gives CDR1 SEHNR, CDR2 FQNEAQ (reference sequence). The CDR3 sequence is CASSSPTGTQTEAFF. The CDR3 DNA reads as TGTGCCAGCAGCTCTCCAACAGGGACCCAGACTGAAGCTTTCTTT. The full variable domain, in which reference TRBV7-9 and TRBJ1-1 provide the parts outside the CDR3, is DTGVSQNPRHKITKRGQNVTFRCDPISEHNRLYWYRQTLGQGPEFLTYFQNEAQLEKSRLLSDRFSAERPKGSFSTLEIQRTEQGDSAMYLCASSSPTGTQTEAFFGQGTRLTVV.

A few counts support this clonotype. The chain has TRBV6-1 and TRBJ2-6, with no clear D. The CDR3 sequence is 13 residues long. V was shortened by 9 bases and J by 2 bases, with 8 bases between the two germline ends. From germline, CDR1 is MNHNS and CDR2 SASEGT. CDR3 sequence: CASRWAGANVLTF. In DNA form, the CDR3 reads TGTGCCAGTCGTTGGGCTGGGGCCAACGTCCTGACTTTC.

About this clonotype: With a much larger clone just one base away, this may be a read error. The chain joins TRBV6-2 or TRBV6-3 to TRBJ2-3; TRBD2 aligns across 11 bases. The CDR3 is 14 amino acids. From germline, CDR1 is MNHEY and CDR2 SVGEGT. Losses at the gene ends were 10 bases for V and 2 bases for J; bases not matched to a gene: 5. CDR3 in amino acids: CATRLAGNTDTQYF. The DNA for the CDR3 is TGTGCCACCAGACTAGCGGGAAACACAGATACGCAGTATTTT.

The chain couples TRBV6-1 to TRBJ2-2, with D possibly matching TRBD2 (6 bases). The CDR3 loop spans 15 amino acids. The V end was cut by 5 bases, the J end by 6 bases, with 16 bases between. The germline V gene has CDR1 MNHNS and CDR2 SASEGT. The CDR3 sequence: CASSSGLWQSGELFF. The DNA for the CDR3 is TGTGCCAGCAGTTCTGGACTATGGCAGTCCGGGGAGCTGTTTTTT.

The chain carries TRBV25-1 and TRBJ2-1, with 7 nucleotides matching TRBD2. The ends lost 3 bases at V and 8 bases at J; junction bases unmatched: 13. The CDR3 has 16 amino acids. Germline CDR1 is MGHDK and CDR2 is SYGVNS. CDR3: CASSDTGTTFPHEQFF. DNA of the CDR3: TGTGCCAGCAGTGACACCGGGACTACCTTCCCCCATGAGCAGTTCTTC. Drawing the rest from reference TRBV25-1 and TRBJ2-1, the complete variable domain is EADIYQTPRYLVIGTGKKITLECSQTMGHDKMYWYQQDPGMELHLIHYSYGVNSTEKGDLSSESTVSRIRTEHFPLTLESARPSHTSQYLCASSDTGTTFPHEQFFGPGTRLTVL.

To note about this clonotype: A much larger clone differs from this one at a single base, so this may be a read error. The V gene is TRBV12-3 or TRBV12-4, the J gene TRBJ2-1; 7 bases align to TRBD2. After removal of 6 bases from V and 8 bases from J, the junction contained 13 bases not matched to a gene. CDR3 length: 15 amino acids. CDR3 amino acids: CASRRTGLIGDEQFF. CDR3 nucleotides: TGTGCCAGCAGACGAACGGGACTAATTGGCGATGAGCAGTTCTTC.

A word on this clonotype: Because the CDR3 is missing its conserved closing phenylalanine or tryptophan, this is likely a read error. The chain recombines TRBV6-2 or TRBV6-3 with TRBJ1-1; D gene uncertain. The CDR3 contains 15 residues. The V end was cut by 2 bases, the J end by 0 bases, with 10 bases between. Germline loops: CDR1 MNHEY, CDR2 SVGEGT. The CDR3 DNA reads TGTGCCAGCAGTTACGATAAAGCCGTGAACACTGAAGCTTTCCTT. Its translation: CASSYDKAVNTEAFL.

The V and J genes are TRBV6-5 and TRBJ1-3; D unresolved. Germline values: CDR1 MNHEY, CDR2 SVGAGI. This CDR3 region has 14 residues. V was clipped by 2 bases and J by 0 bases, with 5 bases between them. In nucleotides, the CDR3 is TGTGCCAGCAGTTACGTAAGCTCTGGAAACACCATATATTTT. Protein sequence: CASSYVSSGNTIYF.

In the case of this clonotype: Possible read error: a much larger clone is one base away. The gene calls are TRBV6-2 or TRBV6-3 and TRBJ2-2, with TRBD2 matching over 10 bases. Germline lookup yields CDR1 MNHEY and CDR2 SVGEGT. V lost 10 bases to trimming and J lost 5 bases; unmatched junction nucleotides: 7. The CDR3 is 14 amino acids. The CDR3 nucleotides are TGTGCCATCAGCGTGACTAGCGGGACCGGGGAGCTGTTTTTT. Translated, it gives CAISVTSGTGELFF.

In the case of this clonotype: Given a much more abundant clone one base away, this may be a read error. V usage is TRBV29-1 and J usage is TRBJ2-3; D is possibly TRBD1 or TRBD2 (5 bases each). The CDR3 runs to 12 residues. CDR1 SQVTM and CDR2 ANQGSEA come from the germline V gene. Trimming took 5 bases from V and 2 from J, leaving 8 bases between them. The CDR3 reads CSVRDLTDTQYF. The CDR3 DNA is TGCAGCGTTCGGGACCTCACAGATACGCAGTATTTT.

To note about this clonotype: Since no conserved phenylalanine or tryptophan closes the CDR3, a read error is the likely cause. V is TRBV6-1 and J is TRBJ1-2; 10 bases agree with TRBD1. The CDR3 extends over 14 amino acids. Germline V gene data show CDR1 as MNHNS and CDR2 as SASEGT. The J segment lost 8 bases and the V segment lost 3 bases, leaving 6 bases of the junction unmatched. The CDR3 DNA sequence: TGTGCCAGCAGTGAGGCTAGGGACAGGGGAGGCTACACCTCC. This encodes CASSEARDRGGYTS.

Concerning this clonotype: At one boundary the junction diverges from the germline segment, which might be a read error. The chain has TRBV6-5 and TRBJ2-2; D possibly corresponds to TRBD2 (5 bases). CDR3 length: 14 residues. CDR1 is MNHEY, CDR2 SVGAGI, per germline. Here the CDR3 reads CASIRRGFTGELFF. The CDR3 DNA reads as TGTGCCAGCATCAGAAGAGGGTTCACCGGGGAGCTCTTTTTT.

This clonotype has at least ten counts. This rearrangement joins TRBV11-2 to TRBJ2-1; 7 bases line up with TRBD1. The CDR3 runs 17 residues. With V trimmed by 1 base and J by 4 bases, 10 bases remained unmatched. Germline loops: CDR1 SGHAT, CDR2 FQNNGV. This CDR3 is CASSLGRGRRKYNEQFF. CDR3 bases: TGTGCCAGCAGCTTAGGAAGGGGGCGGAGAAAATACAATGAGCAGTTCTTC.

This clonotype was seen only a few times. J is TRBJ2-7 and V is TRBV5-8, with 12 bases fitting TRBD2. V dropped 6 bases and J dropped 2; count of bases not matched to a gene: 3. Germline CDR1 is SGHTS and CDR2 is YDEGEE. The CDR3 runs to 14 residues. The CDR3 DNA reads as TGTGCCAGCATCCCTAGCGGGAGGGCCTACGAGCAGTACTTC. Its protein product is CASIPSGRAYEQYF.

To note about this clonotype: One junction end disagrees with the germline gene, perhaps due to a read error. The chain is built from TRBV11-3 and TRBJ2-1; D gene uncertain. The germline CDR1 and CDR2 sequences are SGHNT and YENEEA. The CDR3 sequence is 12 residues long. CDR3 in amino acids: CANSLPSTEQFF. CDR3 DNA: TGTGCCAACAGCTTGCCTTCGACTGAGCAGTTCTTC.

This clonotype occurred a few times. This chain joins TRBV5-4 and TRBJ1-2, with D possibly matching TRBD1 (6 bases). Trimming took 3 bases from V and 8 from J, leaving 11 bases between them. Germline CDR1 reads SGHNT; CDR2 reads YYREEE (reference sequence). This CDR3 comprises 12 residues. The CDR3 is CASSWTAGGYTF. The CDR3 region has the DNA TGTGCCAGCAGCTGGACAGCTGGAGGCTACACCTTC.

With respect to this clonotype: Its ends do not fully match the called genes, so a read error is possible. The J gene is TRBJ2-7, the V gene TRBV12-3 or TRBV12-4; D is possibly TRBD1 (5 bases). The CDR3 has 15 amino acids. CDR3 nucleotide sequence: TGTGCCAGCAGTCCGCCCGGAAGGGGATCCTCCGAGCACTACTTC. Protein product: CASSPPGRGSSEHYF.

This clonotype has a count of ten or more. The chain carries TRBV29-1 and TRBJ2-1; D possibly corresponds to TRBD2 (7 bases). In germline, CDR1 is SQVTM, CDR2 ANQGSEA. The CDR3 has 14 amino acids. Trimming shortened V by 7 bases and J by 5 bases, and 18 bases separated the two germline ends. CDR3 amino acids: CSGRRGGGDNEQFF. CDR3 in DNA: TGCAGCGGCCGTAGAGGGGGAGGGGACAATGAGCAGTTCTTC.

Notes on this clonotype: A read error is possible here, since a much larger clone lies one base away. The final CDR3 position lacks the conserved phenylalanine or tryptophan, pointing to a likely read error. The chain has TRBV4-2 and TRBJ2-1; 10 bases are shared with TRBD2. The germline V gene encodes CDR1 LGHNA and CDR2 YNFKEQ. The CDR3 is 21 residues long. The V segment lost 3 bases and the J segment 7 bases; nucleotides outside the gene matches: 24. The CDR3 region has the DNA TGTGCCAGCAGCCACCAGCCTCTTCTAGCGGGAGATCTTGAGGGTAAGAATGAGCAGTTCGTC. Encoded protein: CASSHQPLLAGDLEGKNEQFV.

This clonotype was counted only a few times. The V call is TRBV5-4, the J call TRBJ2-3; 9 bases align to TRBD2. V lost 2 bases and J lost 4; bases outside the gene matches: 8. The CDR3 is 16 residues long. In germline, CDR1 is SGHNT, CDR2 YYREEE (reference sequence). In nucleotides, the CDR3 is TGTGCCAGCAGCTTAGGGCTAGCGGGAAACGCAGATACGCAGTATTTT. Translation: CASSLGLAGNADTQYF.

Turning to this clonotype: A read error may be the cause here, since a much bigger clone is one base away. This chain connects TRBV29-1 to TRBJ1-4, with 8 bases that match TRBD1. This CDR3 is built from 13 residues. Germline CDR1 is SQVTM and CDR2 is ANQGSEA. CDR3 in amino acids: CSAADRVYENLFF. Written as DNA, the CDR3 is TGCAGCGCTGCGGACAGGGTATACGAAAATCTGTTTTTT.

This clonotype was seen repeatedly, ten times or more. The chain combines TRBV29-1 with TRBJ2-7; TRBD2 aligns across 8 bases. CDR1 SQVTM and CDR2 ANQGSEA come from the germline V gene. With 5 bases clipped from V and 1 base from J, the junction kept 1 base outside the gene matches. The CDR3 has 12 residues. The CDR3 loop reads CSVRGGSYEQYF. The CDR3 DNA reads TGCAGCGTTCGGGGGGGGTCCTACGAGCAGTACTTC.

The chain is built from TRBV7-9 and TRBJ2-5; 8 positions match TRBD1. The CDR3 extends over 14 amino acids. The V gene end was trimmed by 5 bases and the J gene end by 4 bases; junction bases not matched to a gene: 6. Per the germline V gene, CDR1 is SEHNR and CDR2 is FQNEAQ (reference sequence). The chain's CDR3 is CASSPRGLGETQYF. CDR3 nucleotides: TGTGCCAGCAGCCCCAGGGGGCTGGGAGAGACCCAGTACTTC.

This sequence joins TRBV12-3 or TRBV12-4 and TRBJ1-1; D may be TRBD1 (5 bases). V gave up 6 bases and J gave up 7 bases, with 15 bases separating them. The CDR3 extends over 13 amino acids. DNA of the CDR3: TGTGCCAGCAGACCCCAAACAGGCCTTGAAGCTTTCTTT. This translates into CASRPQTGLEAFF.

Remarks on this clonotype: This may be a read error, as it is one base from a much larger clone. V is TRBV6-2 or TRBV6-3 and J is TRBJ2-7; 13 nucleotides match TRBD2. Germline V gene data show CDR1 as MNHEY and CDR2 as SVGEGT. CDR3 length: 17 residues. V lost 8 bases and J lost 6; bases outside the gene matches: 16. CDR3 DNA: TGTGCCAGCGGTTTTCGAATATCGAGACTAGCGGGAGGCGAGCAGTACTTC. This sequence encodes CASGFRISRLAGGEQYF.

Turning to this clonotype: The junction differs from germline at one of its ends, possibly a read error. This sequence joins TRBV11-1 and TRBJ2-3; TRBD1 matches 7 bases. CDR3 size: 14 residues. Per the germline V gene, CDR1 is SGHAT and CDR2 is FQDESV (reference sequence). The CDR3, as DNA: TGTGTCAGCTGCCGACAGGGTCCCACAGATACGCAGTATTTT. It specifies CVSCRQGPTDTQYF.

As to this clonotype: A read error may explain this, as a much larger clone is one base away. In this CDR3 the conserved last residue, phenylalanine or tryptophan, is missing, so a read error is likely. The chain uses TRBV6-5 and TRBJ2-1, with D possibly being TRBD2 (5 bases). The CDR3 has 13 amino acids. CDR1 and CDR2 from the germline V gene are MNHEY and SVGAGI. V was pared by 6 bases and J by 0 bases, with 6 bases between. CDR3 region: CASREASYNEQFL. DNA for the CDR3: TGTGCCAGCAGGGAGGCCTCCTACAATGAGCAGTTCCTC.

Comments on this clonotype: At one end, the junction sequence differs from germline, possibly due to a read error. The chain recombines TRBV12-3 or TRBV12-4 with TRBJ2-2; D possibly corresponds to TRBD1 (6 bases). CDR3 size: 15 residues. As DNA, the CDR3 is TGTACCAGCAGTCCCCGGAACAGGGTGGCCGGGGAGCTGTTTTTT. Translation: CTSSPRNRVAGELFF.

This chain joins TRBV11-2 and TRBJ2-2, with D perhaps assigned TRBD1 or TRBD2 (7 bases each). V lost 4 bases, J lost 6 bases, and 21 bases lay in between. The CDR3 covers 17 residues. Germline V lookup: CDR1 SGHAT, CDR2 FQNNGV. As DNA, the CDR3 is TGTGCCAGCAGCTGGTCCCTGGGAGGGGGCGTTCCCGGGGAGCTGTTTTTT. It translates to CASSWSLGGGVPGELFF.